Listed here is a single T cell receptor (beta chain). As handled by the study authors: Reference gene primer amplification gave nucleated cell count estimates. This table comes from immunoSEQ multiplex PCR, and its TCRdb copy is limited to in-frame clones, with some not included. Clone size and V and J calls were adopted from that table, with D and trimming inferred from the DNA. The repertoire holds approximately 150,000 clones, with roughly 93% as singletons. These data are taken from a study of blood T cell repertoires in COVID-19. On the study more broadly: Some COVID-19 samples were acute and others convalescent; all came from the United States, Italy and Spain. PBMCs, B-cell-depleted T cells, or T cells were the source of the cDNA or gDNA that made up the material.

This CDR3 has 14 amino acids. The germline V gene encodes CDR1 ENHRY and CDR2 SYGVKD. Trimming took 5 bases from V and 0 from J, leaving 9 bases between them. The chain combines TRBV10-3 with TRBJ2-3; D is unclear. Sequences were obtained from peripheral blood. This clonotype originated in a woman aged 55-70 years with COVID-19, enrolled during active disease. CDR3 in DNA: TGTGCCATCAGTTTTGTTACTAGCACAGATACGCAGTATTTT. It yields the protein CAISFVTSTDTQYF.